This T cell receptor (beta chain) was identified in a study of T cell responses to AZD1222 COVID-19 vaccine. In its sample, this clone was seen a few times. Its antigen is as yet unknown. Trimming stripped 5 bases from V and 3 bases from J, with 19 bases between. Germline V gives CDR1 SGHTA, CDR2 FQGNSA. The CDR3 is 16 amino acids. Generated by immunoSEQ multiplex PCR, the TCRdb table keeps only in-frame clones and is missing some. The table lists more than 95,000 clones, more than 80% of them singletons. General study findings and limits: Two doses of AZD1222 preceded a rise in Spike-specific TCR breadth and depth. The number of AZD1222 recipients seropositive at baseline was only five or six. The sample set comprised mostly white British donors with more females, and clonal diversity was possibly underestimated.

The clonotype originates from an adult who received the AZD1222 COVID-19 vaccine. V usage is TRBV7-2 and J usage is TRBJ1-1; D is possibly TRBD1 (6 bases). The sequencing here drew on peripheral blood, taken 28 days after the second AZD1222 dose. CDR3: CASSKADRRAYTEAFF. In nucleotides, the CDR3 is TGTGCCAGCAGCAAAGCGGACAGACGGGCCTACACTGAAGCTTTCTTT.